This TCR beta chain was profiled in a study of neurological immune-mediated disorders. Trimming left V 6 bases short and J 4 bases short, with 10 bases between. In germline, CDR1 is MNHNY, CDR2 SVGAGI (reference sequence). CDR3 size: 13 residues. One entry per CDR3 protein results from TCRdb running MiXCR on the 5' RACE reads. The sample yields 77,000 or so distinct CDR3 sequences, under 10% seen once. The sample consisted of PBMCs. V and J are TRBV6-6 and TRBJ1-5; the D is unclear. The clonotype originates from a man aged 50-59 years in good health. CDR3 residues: CASSEARNQPQHF. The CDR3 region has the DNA TGTGCCAGCAGCGAGGCGCGTAATCAGCCCCAGCATTTT.